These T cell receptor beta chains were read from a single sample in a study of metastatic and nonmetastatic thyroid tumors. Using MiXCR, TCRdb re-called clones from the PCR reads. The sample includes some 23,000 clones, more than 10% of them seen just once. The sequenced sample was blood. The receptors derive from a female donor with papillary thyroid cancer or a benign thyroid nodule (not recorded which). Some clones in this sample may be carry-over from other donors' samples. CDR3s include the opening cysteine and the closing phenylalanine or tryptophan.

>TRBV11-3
CASSLFETQYF
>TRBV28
CASSSRDRGTYEQYF
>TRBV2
CASRTGDYTEAFF
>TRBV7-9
CASSLAVFTYNEQFF
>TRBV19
CASRGYQEQYF
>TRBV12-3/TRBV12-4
CASSFNGGGYEQYF
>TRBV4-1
CAGSPTGGANYGYTF
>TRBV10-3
CATMGQTYEQYF
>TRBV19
CASSIIGNNEQFF
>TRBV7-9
CASTPPPHNEQFF
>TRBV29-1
CSVGGGDEKLFF
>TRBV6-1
CASSGRVDGYTF
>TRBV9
CASSAPTGGDTEAFF
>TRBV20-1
CSARWAGADTQYF
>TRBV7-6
CASSLEGSSYEQYF
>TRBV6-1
CASSSDGYGYTF
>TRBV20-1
CSAYQAGTSGFTEQFF
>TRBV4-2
CASSTSRAGGGTGELFF
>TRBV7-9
CASSLGHYNEQFF
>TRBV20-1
CSARGLDVGYEQYF
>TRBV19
CASSIRGREGRAGELFF
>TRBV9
CASSTSAESTDTQYF
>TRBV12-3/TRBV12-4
CASSLGGATGNTIYF
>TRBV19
CASTVTISSYNEQFF
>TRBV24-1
CATQLSQGFTGELFF
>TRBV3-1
CASSHRTGGAKNIQYF
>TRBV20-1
CSAWAGEGGFQETQYF
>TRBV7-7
CASSATGAEETQYF
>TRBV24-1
CATMAGPNSYEQYF
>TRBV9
CASSVGGLGETQYF
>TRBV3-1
CASSQDLNVEKLFF
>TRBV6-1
CASRFTGVVSEQYF
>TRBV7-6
CASSLLRQGTYEQYF
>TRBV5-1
CASSRQGTDTQYF
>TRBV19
CASRWTGSYEQYF
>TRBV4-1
CASSQDVRGIFGNTIYF
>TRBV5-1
CASSLVPEADTGELFF
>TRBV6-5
CASSYRTKYEQYF
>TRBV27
CASSFGTSGHNEQFF
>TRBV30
CAWGGGPSMFF
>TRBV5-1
CASSLGQETEAFF
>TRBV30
CAWSGGVGQPQHF
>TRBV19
CASSSKNGVNEKLFF
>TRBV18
CASSVWDVGGNEQFF
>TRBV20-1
CSAARMGETQYF
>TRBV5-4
CASSLAPGQGISYEQYF
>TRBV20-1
CSARDRARVSYEQYF
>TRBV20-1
CSAQSGIQYF